The rows below give T cell receptor beta chains drawn from one sample of a study of type 1 and type 2 diabetes patients. One entry per CDR3 protein results from TCRdb running MiXCR on the multiplex PCR reads. The sample consists of more than 250,000 distinct CDR3 sequences, 45% to 60% of them appearing once. The sequencing sample was made of peripheral blood mononuclear cells (PBMCs). The receptors derive from a man in his late teens or twenties with type 2 diabetes. The CDR3 runs from the conserved cysteine through the conserved F or W. D genes are given only for firm matches. The size of a clone is reported for some rows only, either as once, few or many, or as a class for expanded clones.

V	J	D	size	CDR3	DNA
TRBV6-6	TRBJ2-3	-	few	CASRVANTDTQYF	TGTGCCAGCAGGGTCGCGAACACAGATACGCAGTATTTT
TRBV15	TRBJ2-7	-	few	CATSRVRDTQYF	TGTGCCACCAGCAGAGTCCGGGACACTCAGTACTTC
TRBV19	TRBJ2-5	TRBD1	few	CASSIKVRGGRSETQYF	TGTGCCAGTAGTATAAAGGTCAGAGGGGGCAGGTCGGAGACCCAGTACTTC
TRBV7-8	TRBJ1-1	-	few	CASSLVPDVVEAFF	TGTGCCAGCAGCTTAGTGCCCGATGTGGTTGAAGCTTTCTTT
TRBV12-5	TRBJ1-1	-	-	CASTPGNTEAFF	TGTGCCAGCACCCCCGGGAATACTGAAGCTTTCTTT
TRBV7-2	TRBJ2-7	-	-	CASSLEAAYEQYF	TGTGCCAGCAGCTTAGAGGCAGCCTACGAGCAGTACTTC
TRBV27	TRBJ2-7	-	few	CASSGGNVKYF	TGCGCCAGCAGTGGGGGGAACGTAAAATACTTC
TRBV25-1	TRBJ1-2	-	-	CASTPLYGYTF	TGTGCCAGCACCCCACTCTATGGCTACACCTTC
TRBV7-2	TRBJ1-1	-	-	CASSPGVFPEAFF	TGTGCCAGCAGCCCGGGGGTGTTTCCTGAAGCTTTCTTT
TRBV7-2	TRBJ2-3	TRBD2	once	CASSLAGDGLAGRTSTDTQYF	TGTGCCAGCAGCTTAGCGGGAGATGGGCTAGCGGGGCGGACTAGCACAGATACGCAGTATTTT
TRBV9	TRBJ1-2	-	-	CASSVGWTVNYGYTF	TGTGCCAGCAGCGTAGGGTGGACGGTTAACTATGGCTACACCTTC
TRBV7-8	TRBJ2-2	-	many	CASSILGLSNTGELFF	TGTGCCAGCAGCATACTGGGACTTTCGAACACCGGGGAGCTGTTTTTT
TRBV19	TRBJ2-5	-	many	CASRGGTSETQYF	TGTGCCAGTCGCGGAGGTACAAGTGAGACCCAGTACTTC
TRBV19	TRBJ2-1	-	-	CATYGQTGEEQFF	TGTGCCACTTACGGACAGACAGGTGAAGAGCAGTTCTTC
TRBV19	TRBJ2-7	-	-	CASRQRGRDYEQYF	TGTGCCAGTAGGCAGCGAGGTAGGGACTACGAGCAGTACTTC
TRBV19	TRBJ2-7	-	-	CASSIIKGKNYEQYF	TGTGCCAGTAGTATCATCAAGGGGAAGAACTACGAGCAGTACTTC
TRBV5-1	TRBJ2-1	TRBD2	-	CASSSGTSENNEQFF	TGCGCCAGCAGCTCGGGGACTAGCGAGAACAATGAGCAGTTCTTC
TRBV4-3	TRBJ2-5	TRBD1	-	CASSQDLTGGGTQYF	TGCGCCAGCAGCCAAGATTTGACAGGGGGCGGGACCCAGTACTTC
TRBV29-1	TRBJ2-7	TRBD1	-	CSVAGQGYEQYF	TGCAGCGTCGCGGGACAGGGCTACGAGCAGTACTTC
TRBV19	TRBJ1-3	-	-	CASSIEDDSPGNTIYF	TGTGCCAGTAGTATTGAGGACGACAGTCCTGGAAACACCATATATTTT
TRBV14	TRBJ1-6	-	-	CASSHGGVYNSPLHF	TGTGCCAGCAGCCATGGCGGGGTCTATAATTCACCCCTCCACTTT
TRBV20-1	TRBJ1-2	-	-	CSASPPMEGDDGYTF	TGCAGTGCTAGTCCCCCCATGGAGGGGGATGATGGCTACACCTTC
TRBV10-1	TRBJ2-1	TRBD2	many	CASSTSGGNNEQFF	TGCGCCAGCAGTACTAGCGGGGGAAACAATGAGCAGTTCTTC
TRBV20-1	TRBJ2-7	-	few	CSASRDSSYEQYF	TGCAGTGCTTCCCGGGACTCCTCCTACGAGCAGTACTTC
TRBV6-6	TRBJ1-2	-	-	CASRGGGGRNYGYTF	TGTGCCAGCAGGGGGGGTGGGGGAAGGAACTATGGCTACACCTTC
TRBV30	TRBJ2-7	-	many	CAWSVGGSYEQYF	TGTGCCTGGAGTGTCGGCGGCTCCTACGAGCAGTACTTC
TRBV18	TRBJ1-4	-	-	CASAKGAVNENLFF	TGTGCCAGCGCCAAGGGCGCGGTTAATGAAAACCTGTTTTTT
TRBV19	TRBJ2-1	TRBD2	once	CASSMDRIRRPAGGPVYEQFF	TGTGCCAGTAGTATGGATCGGATAAGAAGGCCAGCGGGGGGGCCGGTCTATGAGCAGTTCTTC
TRBV7-6	TRBJ2-3	-	once	CASSFSMGGTDTQYF	TGTGCCAGCAGCTTCTCTATGGGGGGCACAGATACGCAGTATTTT
TRBV29-1	TRBJ1-2	-	-	CSVEAPADGYTF	TGCAGCGTTGAAGCTCCTGCGGATGGCTACACCTTC
TRBV15	TRBJ2-7	TRBD2	many	CATSRVGEGDYEQYF	TGTGCCACCAGCAGAGTCGGGGAGGGAGACTACGAGCAGTACTTC
TRBV7-3	TRBJ2-1	-	-	CASSLRGYNEQFF	TGTGCCAGCAGCTTACGTGGGTACAATGAGCAGTTCTTC
TRBV7-8	TRBJ2-7	-	-	CASSLNRFGTVSYEQYF	TGTGCCAGCAGCCTAAACCGTTTCGGGACGGTCTCCTACGAGCAGTACTTC
TRBV15	TRBJ2-5	-	many	CATSSWAQYF	TGTGCCACCAGCAGTTGGGCCCAGTACTTC
TRBV2	TRBJ2-1	-	-	CASREQGLDEQFF	TGTGCCAGCAGGGAACAGGGTTTGGATGAGCAGTTCTTC
TRBV12-3/TRBV12-4	TRBJ2-7	TRBD1	-	CASSPRDRRTYEQYF	TGTGCCAGCAGCCCCCGGGACAGGCGAACCTACGAGCAGTACTTC
TRBV20-1	TRBJ2-7	-	few	CSASFRGTYEQYF	TGCAGTGCTAGTTTTCGGGGAACCTACGAGCAGTACTTC
TRBV20-1	TRBJ2-7	TRBD1	few	CSARVAGGWNEQYF	TGCAGTGCTAGGGTGGCAGGGGGTTGGAACGAGCAGTACTTC
TRBV30	TRBJ2-3	-	few	CAWSVSGGPNTQYF	TGTGCCTGGAGTGTCTCTGGGGGCCCGAATACGCAGTATTTT
TRBV5-8	TRBJ1-5	-	-	CASSLRLGAGQPQHF	TGTGCCAGCAGCTTGAGGTTAGGGGCGGGCCAGCCCCAGCATTTT
TRBV9	TRBJ1-1	-	-	CASSVGPLENEAFF	TGTGCCAGCAGCGTAGGACCGTTAGAGAATGAAGCTTTCTTT
TRBV15	TRBJ1-5	-	few	CATSREPDGAGQHF	TGTGCCACCAGCAGAGAGCCCGACGGGGCCGGCCAGCATTTT
TRBV6-1	TRBJ2-7	-	-	CASSRGGTEQYF	TGTGCCAGCAGCCGAGGGGGTACCGAGCAGTACTTC
TRBV7-3	TRBJ2-2	TRBD1	-	CASSMGQGGTGELFF	TGTGCCAGCAGCATGGGACAGGGTGGAACCGGGGAGCTGTTTTTT
TRBV24-1	TRBJ2-1	TRBD1	-	CATSDWDRGDEQFF	TGTGCCACCAGTGACTGGGACAGGGGCGATGAGCAGTTCTTC
TRBV5-1	TRBJ1-1	-	-	CASSLSGIEAFF	TGCGCCAGCAGCTTGTCAGGGATTGAAGCTTTCTTT
TRBV7-8	TRBJ2-7	-	few	CASSLAEGTVYEQYF	TGTGCCAGCAGCTTAGCGGAGGGGACTGTATACGAGCAGTACTTC